Below, one T cell receptor (beta chain) is given with its context. Antigen: not known. CDR1 is MNHEY and CDR2 is SMNVEV in the germline V gene (reference sequence). CDR3 size: 15 residues. Trimming removed 3 bases from V and 2 bases from J, with 11 bases in between. Splitting of each subset's genomic DNA was done evenly across several immunoSEQ plates. The method was immunoSEQ multiplex PCR; TCRdb's version includes in-frame clones alone and lacks a portion of them. The sample records approximately 1.5 million clones, approximately 98% being singletons. The record originates from a study of shared clonotypes between healthy human individuals. The study, taken as a whole, reports: Sharing of clonotypes among donors was expected to vary with sequencing depth.

Specimen: naive CD4+ T cells sorted from blood. Subset noted: CD45RA+ positively selected. The chain joins TRBV27 to TRBJ1-5; D not certain. This TCR derives from a man aged 25-40 years in good health. CDR3 amino acids: CASSLEGFGNQPQHF. CDR3 coding DNA: TGTGCCAGCAGTTTGGAGGGCTTTGGCAATCAGCCCCAGCATTTT.